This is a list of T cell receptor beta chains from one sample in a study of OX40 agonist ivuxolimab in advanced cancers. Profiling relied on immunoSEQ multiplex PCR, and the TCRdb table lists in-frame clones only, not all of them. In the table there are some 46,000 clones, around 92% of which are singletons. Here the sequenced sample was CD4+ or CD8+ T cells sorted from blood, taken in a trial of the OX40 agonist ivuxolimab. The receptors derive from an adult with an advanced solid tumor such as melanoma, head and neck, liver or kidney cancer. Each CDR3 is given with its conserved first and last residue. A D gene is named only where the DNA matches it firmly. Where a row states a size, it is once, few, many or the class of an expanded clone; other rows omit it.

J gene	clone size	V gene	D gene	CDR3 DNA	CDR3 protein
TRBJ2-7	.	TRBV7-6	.	TGTGCCAGCAGCCCCATGGCAGGGGCCTACGAGCAGTACTTC	CASSPMAGAYEQYF
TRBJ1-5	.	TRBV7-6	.	TGTGCCAGCAGCTTCGACGGGGACAGCAATCAGCCCCAGCATTTT	CASSFDGDSNQPQHF
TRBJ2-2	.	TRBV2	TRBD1	TGTGCCAGGGGGGCCAGGGGGCGGGCCGGGGAGCTGTTTTTT	CARGARGRAGELFF
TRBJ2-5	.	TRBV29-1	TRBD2	TGCAGCGTCGTTCTCCGGGAGGAGGCGGAGACCCAGTACTTC	CSVVLREEAETQYF
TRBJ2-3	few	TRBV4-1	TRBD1	TGCGCCAGCAGCCAAGCCATGTGGACAGGGTATGTCGCAGATACGCAGTATTTT	CASSQAMWTGYVADTQYF
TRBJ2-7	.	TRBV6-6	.	TGTGCCAGCAGATTCCGGGACATCTACGAGCAGTACTTC	CASRFRDIYEQYF
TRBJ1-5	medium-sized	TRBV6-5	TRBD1	TGTGCCAGCAGTTACTCGGGGACAGACCATCAGCCCCAGCATTTT	CASSYSGTDHQPQHF
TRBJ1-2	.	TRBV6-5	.	TGTGCCAGCATTAAAGACAGTTTCGATGGCTACACCTTC	CASIKDSFDGYTF
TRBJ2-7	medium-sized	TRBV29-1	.	TGCAGCGTTGCGGCCGGGACGGGAGTGGGCTACGAGCAGTACTTC	CSVAAGTGVGYEQYF
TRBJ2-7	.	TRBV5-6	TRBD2	TGTGCCAGCAGCGGCTTAGCGGGAGGCCTTTCCTACGAGCAGTACTTC	CASSGLAGGLSYEQYF
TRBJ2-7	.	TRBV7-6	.	TGTGCCAGCAGCTTAGGGGAAATTCGTGCAGACGAGCAGTACTTC	CASSLGEIRADEQYF
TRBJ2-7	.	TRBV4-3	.	TGCGCCAGCAGCCAAGATTGGGACGAGCAGTACTTC	CASSQDWDEQYF
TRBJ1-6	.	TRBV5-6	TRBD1	TGTGCCAGCAGCTTGGGGGGACAGACTTCACCCCTCCACTTT	CASSLGGQTSPLHF
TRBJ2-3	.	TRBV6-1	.	TGTGCCAGCAGTGACCCCAGGGAGGGGGACACAGATACGCAGTATTTT	CASSDPREGDTDTQYF
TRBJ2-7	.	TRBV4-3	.	TGCGCCAGCAGCCAAGGAGGAATGGGTGGCGAGCAGTACTTC	CASSQGGMGGEQYF
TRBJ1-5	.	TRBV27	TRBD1	TGTGCCAGCAGACAGGGGCGGAATCAGCCCCAGCATTTT	CASRQGRNQPQHF
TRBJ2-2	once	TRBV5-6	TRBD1	TGTGCCAGCAGCTCCAGTGAGACAGGGTCGGCCGGGGAGCTGTTTTTT	CASSSSETGSAGELFF
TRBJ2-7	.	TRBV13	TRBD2	TGTGCCAGCAGCGCAACAGCGGGGGAGAACTCCTACGAGCAGTACTTC	CASSATAGENSYEQYF
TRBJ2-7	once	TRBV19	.	TGTGCCAGTACCCCCAGGGGGGCCTACGAGCAGTACTTC	CASTPRGAYEQYF
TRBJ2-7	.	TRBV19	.	TGTGCCAGTAGTTCTCGGGACGGGAAACCCTACGAGCAGTACTTC	CASSSRDGKPYEQYF
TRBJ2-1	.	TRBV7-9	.	TGTGCCAGCAGTGTTCCAGGGGATCGTCGGAGTGAGCAGTTCTTC	CASSVPGDRRSEQFF
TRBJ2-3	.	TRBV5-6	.	TGTGCCAGCAGCTTGAGGAGGGGGCGCGGCACAGATACGCAGTATTTT	CASSLRRGRGTDTQYF
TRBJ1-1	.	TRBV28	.	TGTGCCAGCAGTCGCTTGGGACTGAACACTGAAGCTTTCTTT	CASSRLGLNTEAFF
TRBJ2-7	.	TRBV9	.	TGTGCCAGCAGCGTATTTAGCGGCCCCTACGAGCAGTACTTC	CASSVFSGPYEQYF
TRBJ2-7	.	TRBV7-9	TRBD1	TGTGCCAGCAGCTCCCCAATAGACAGGGCCTACGAGCAGTACTTC	CASSSPIDRAYEQYF
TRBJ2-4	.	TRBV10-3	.	TGTGCCATCAGTGAGCACAGGGGAGGGGTATTTTATGACAAAAACATTCAGTACTTC	CAISEHRGGVFYDKNIQYF
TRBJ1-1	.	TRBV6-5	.	TGTGCCAGCAGTACATTGATGAACACTGAAGCTTTCTTT	CASSTLMNTEAFF
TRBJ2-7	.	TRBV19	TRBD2	TGTGCCAGTAGTATACTAGCGGGAGGTTACGAGCAGTACTTC	CASSILAGGYEQYF
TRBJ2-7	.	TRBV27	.	TGTGCCAGCAGTTTTGGGACTGGCTCCTACGAGCAGTACTTC	CASSFGTGSYEQYF
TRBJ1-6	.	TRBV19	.	TGTGCCAGTAGTACGGACAGCTCCTATAATTCACCCCTCCACTTT	CASSTDSSYNSPLHF
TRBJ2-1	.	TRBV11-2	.	TGTGCCAGCAGCTTAGAGGGGGCGGGTAATGAGCAGTTCTTC	CASSLEGAGNEQFF
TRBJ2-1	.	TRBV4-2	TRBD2	TGTGCCAGCAGCCCGACTAGCGGGAGGGTGATATATGAGCAGTTCTTC	CASSPTSGRVIYEQFF
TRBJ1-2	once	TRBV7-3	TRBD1	TGTGCCAGCAGCGGGCAAAGACAGGGGATCAGGTATGGCTACACCTTC	CASSGQRQGIRYGYTF
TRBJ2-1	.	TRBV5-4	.	TGTGCCAGCAGCTTGCGGCCCTACAATGAGCAGTTCTTC	CASSLRPYNEQFF
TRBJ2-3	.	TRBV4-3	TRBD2	TGCGCCAGCAGCCAAGATCCAGCGGGGGGTGCAGATACGCAGTATTTT	CASSQDPAGGADTQYF
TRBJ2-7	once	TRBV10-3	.	TGTGCCAGCACGAGCGACAGCTCCTACGAGCAGTACTTC	CASTSDSSYEQYF
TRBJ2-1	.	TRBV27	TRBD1	TGTGCCAGTTCCACGACAGGGTGGAACAATGAGCAGTTCTTC	CASSTTGWNNEQFF
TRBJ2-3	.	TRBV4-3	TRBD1	TGCGCCAGCAGCCAAGAAGGGGGCAGGGATACGCAGTATTTT	CASSQEGGRDTQYF
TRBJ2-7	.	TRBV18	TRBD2	TGTGCCAGCTCGCAAATTGACCGGGGGGGGCCCTACGAGCAGTACTTC	CASSQIDRGGPYEQYF